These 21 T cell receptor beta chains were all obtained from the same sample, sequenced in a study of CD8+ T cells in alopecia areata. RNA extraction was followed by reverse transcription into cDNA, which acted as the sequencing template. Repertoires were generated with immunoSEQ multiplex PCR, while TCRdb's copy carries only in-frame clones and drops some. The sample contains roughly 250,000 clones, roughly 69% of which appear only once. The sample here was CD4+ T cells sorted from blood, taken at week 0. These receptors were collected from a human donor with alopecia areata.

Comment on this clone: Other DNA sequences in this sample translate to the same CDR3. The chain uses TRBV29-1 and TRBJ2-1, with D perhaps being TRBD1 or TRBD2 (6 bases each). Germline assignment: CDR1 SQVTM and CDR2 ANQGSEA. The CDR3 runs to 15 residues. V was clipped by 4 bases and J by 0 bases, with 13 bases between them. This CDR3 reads CSVVGGRSSYNEQFF. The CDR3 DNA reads TGCAGCGTTGTGGGGGGCCGGAGCTCCTACAATGAGCAGTTCTTC.

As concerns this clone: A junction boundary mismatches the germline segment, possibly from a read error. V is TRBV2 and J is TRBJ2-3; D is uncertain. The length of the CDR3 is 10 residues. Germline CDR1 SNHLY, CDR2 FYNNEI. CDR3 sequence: CASTEDTQYF. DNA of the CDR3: TGTGCCAGCACTGAAGATACGCAGTATTTT.

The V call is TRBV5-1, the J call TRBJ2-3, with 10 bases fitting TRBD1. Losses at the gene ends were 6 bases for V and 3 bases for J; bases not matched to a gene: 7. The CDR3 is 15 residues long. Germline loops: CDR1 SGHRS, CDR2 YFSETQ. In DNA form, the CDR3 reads TGCGCCAGCACTCAATCGGACAGGGGGACAGATACGCAGTATTTT. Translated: CASTQSDRGTDTQYF. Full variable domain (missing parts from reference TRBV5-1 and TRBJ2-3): KAGVTQTPRYLIKTRGQQVTLSCSPISGHRSVSWYQQTPGQGLQFLFEYFSETQRNKGNFPGRFSGRQFSNSRSEMNVSTLELGDSALYLCASTQSDRGTDTQYFGPGTRLTVL.

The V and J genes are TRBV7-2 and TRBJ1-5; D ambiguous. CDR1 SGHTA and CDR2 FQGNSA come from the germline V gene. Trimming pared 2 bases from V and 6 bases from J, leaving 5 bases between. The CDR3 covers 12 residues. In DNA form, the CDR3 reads TGTGCCAGCAGCTTATTGGGTCAGCCCCAGCATTTT. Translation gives CASSLLGQPQHF.

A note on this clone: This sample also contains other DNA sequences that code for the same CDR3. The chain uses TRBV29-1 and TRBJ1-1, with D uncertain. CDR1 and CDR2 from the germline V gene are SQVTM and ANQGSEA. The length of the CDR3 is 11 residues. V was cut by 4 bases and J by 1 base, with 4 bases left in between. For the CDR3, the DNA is TGCAGCGTTGGGGAGAACACTGAAGCTTTCTTT. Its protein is CSVGENTEAFF.

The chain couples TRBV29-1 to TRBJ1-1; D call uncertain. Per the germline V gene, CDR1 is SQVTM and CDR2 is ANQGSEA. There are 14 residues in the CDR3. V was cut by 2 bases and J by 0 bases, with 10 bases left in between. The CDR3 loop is CSVERSLMNTEAFF. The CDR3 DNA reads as TGCAGCGTTGAAAGGTCTCTCATGAACACTGAAGCTTTCTTT.

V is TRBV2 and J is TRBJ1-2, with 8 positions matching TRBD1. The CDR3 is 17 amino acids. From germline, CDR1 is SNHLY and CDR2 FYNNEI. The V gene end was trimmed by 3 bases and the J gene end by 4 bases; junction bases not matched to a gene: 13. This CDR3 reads CASSDWILRGQSYGYTF. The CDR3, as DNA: TGTGCCAGCAGTGACTGGATCCTCAGGGGGCAGAGCTATGGCTACACCTTC.

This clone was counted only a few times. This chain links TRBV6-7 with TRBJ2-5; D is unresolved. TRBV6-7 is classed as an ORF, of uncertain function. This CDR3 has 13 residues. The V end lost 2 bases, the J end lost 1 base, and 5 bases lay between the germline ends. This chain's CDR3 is CASSYIAQETQYF. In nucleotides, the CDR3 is TGTGCCAGCAGTTACATCGCCCAAGAGACCCAGTACTTC.

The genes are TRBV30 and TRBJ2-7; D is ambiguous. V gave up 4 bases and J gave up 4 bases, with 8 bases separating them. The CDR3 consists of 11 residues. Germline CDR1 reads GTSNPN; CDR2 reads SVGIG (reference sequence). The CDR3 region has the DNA TGTGCCTGGAAGGGTCTTTACGAGCAGTACTTC. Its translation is CAWKGLYEQYF.

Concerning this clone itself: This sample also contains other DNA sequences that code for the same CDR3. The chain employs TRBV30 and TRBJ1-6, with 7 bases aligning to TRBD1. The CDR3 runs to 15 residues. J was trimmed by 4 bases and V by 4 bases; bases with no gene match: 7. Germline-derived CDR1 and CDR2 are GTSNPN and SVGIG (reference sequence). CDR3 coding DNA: TGTGCCTGGAACCCGGGACAGCTTTATAATTCACCCCTCCACTTT. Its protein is CAWNPGQLYNSPLHF. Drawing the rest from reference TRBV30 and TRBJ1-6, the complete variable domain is SQTIHQWPATLVQPVGSPLSLECTVEGTSNPNLYWYRQAAGRGLQLLFYSVGIGQISSEVPQNLSASRPQDRQFILSSKKLLLSDSGFYLCAWNPGQLYNSPLHFGNGTRLTVT.

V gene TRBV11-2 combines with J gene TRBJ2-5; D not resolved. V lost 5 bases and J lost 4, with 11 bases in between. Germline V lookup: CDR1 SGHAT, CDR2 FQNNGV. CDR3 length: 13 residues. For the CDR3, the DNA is TGTGCCAGCAGCCCGCGGATTGGAGAGACCCAGTACTTC. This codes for CASSPRIGETQYF.

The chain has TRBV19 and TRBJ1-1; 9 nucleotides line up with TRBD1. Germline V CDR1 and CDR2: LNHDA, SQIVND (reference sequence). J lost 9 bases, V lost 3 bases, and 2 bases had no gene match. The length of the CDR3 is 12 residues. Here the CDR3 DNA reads TGTGCCAGTAGTATTACAGGGGGCCAAGCTTTCTTT. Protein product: CASSITGGQAFF.

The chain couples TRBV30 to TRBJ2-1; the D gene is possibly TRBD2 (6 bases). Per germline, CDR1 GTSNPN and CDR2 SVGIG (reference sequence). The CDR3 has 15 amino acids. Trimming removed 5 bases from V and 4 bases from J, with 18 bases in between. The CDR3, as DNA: TGTGCCTGGGCTCCCTTTGGCGGGGTATACAATGAGCAGTTCTTC. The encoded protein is CAWAPFGGVYNEQFF.

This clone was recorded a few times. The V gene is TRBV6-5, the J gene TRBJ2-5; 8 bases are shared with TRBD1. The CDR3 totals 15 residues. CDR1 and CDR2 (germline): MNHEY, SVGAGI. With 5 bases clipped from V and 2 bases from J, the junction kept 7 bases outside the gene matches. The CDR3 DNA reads TGTGCCAGCAGTCCTGGGACAGGTTGGCAAGAGACCCAGTACTTC. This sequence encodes CASSPGTGWQETQYF.

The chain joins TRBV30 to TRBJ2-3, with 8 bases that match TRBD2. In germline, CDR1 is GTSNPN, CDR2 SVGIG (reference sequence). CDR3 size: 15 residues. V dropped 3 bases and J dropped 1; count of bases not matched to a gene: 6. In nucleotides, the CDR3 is TGTGCCTGGAGCAGGCAAGCGGGGGGCACAGATACGCAGTATTTT. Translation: CAWSRQAGGTDTQYF.

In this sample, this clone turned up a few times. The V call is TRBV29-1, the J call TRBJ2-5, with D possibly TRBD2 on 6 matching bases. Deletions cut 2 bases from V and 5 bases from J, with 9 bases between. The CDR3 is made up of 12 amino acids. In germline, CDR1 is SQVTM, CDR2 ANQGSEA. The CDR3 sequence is CSVEWREETQYF. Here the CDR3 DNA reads TGCAGCGTTGAATGGAGGGAGGAGACCCAGTACTTC.

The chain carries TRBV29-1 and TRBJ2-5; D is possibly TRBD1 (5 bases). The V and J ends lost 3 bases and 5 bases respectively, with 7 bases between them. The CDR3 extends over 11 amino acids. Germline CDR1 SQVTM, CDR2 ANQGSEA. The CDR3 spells CSVDRVETQYF. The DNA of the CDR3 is TGCAGCGTTGACAGGGTGGAGACCCAGTACTTC.

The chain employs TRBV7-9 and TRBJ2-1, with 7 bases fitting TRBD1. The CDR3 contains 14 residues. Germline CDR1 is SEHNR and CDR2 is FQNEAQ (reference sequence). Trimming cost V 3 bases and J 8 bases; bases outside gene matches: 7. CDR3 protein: CASSLRQGVDEQFF. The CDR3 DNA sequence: TGTGCCAGCAGCTTGAGACAGGGAGTCGATGAGCAGTTCTTC.

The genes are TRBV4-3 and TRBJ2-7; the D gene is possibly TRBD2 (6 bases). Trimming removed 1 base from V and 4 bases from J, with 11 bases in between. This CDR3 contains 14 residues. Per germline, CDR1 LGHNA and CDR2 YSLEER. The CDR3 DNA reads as TGCGCCAGCAGCCAAGGGCGGGGACGTTACGAGCAGTACTTC. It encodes CASSQGRGRYEQYF.

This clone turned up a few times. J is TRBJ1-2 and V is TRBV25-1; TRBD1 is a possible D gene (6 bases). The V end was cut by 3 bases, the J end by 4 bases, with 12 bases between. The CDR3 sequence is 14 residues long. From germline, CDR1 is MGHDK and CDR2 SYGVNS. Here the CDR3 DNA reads TGTGCCAGCAGTGAGGGGGGGCGCGTCTATGGCTACACCTTC. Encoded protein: CASSEGGRVYGYTF.

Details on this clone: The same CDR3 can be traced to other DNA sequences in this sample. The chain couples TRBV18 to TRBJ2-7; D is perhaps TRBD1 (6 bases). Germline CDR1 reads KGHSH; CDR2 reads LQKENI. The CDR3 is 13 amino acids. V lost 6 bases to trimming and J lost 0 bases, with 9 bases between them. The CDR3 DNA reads TGTGCCAGCTCGCGAGGGGGCTCCTACGAGCAGTACTTC. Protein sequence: CASSRGGSYEQYF.